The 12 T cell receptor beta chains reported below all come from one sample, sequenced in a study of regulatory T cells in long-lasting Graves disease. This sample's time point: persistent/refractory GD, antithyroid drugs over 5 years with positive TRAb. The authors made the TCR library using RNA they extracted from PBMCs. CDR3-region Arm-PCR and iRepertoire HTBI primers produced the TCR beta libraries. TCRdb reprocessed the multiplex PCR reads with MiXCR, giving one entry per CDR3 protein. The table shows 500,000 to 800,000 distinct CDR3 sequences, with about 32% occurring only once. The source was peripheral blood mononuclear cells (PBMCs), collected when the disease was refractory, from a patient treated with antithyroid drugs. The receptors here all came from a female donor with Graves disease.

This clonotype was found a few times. CDR3 nucleotide sequence: TGTGCCAGCAGCTTATTTCGACGGTCTGAAGCTTTCTTT. It specifies CASSLFRRSEAFF. The chain carries TRBV7-6 and TRBJ1-1; D not certain. Trimming removed 2 bases from V and 6 bases from J, with 10 bases in between. The CDR3 has 13 residues. Per the germline V gene, CDR1 is SGHVS and CDR2 is FNYEAQ.

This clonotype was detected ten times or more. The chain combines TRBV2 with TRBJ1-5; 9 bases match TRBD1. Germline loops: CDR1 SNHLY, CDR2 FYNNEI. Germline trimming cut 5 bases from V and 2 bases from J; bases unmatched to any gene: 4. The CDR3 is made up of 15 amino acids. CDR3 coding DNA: TGTGCCAGCAGTTCACGACAGGGGGGCAATCAGCCCCAGCATTTT. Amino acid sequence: CASSSRQGGNQPQHF.

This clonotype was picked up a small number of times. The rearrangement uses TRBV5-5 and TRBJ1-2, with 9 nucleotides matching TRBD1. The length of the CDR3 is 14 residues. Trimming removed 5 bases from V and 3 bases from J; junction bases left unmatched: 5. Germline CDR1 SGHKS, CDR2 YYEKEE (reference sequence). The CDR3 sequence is CASRLRDRDYGYTF. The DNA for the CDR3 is TGTGCCAGCAGACTCCGGGACAGGGACTATGGCTACACCTTC.

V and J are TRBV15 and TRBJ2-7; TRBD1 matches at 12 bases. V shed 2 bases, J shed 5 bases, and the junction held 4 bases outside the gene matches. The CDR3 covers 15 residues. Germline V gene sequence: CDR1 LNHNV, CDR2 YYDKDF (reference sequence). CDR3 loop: CATSRTGTGGHEQYF. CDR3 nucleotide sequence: TGTGCCACCAGCAGAACCGGGACAGGGGGCCACGAGCAGTACTTC.

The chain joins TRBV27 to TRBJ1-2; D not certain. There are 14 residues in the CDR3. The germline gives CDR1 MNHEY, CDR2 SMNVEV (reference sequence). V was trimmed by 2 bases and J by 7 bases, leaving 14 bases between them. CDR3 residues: CASSLTQTGGGYTF. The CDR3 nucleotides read TGTGCCAGCAGTTTAACACAGACTGGAGGTGGCTACACCTTC.

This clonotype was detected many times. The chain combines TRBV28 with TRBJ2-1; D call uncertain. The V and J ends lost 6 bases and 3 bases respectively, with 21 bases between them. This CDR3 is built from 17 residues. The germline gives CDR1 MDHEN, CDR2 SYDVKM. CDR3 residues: CASSHSHSHDDYNEQFF. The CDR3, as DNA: TGTGCCAGCAGCCACTCCCATAGCCACGACGACTACAATGAGCAGTTCTTC.

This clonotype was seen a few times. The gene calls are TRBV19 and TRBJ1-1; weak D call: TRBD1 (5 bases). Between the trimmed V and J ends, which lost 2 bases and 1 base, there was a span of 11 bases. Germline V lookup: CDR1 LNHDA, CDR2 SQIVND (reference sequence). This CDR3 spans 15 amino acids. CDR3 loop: CASSITGHENTEAFF. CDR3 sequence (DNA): TGTGCCAGTAGTATAACCGGACACGAGAACACTGAAGCTTTCTTT. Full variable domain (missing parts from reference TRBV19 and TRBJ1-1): DGGITQSPKYLFRKEGQNVTLSCEQNLNHDAMYWYRQDPGQGLRLIYYSQIVNDFQKGDIAEGYSVSREKKESFPLTVTSAQKNPTAFYLCASSITGHENTEAFFGQGTRLTVV.

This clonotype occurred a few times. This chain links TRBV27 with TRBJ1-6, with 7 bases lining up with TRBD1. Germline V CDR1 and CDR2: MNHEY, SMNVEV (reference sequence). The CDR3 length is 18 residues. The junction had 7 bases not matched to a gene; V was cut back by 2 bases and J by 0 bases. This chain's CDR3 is CASSLNRGLSSYNSPLHF. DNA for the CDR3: TGTGCCAGCAGTTTAAACAGGGGATTAAGCTCCTATAATTCACCCCTCCACTTT.

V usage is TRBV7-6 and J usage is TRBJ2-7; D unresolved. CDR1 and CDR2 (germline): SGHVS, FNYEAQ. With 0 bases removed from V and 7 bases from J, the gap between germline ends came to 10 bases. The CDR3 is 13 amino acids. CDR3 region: CASSLAGPGEQYF. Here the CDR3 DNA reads TGTGCCAGCAGCTTAGCGGGTCCCGGTGAGCAGTACTTC.

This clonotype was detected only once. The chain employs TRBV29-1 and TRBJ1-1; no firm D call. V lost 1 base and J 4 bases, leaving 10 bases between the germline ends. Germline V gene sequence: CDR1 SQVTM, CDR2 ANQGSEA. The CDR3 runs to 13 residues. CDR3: CSVEVRGGTEAFF. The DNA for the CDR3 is TGCAGCGTTGAAGTTCGGGGAGGCACTGAAGCTTTCTTT.

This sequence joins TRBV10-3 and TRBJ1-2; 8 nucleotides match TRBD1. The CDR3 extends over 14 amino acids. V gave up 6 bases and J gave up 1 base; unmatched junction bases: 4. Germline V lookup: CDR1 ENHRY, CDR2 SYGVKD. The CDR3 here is CAIRGTGLNYGYTF. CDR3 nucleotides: TGTGCCATCAGAGGGACAGGCCTTAACTATGGCTACACCTTC.

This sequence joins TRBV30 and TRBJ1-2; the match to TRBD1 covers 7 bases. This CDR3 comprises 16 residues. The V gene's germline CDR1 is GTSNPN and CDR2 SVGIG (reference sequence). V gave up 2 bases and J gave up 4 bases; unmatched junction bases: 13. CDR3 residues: CAWSFTGAEQGYGYTF. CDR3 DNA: TGTGCCTGGAGTTTTACAGGGGCCGAGCAAGGCTATGGCTACACCTTC. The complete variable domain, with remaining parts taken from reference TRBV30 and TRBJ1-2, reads SQTIHQWPATLVQPVGSPLSLECTVEGTSNPNLYWYRQAAGRGLQLLFYSVGIGQISSEVPQNLSASRPQDRQFILSSKKLLLSDSGFYLCAWSFTGAEQGYGYTFGSGTRLTVV.